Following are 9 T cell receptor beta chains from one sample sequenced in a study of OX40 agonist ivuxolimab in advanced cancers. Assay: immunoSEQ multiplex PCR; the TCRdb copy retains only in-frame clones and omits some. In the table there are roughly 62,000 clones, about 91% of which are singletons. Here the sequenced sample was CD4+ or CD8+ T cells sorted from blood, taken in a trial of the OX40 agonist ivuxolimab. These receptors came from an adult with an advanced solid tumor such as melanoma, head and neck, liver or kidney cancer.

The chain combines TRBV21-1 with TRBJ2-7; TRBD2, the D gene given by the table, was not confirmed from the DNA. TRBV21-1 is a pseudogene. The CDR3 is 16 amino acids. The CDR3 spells CASSSRLAGPSYEQYF. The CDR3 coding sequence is TGTGCCAGCAGCAGCAGACTAGCGGGACCCTCCTACGAGCAGTACTTC.

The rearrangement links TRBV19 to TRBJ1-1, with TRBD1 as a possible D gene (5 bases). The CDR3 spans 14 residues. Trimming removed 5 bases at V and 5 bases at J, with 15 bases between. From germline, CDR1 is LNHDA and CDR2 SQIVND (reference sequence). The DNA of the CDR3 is TGTGCCAGTAGTTTTTCAGCACGGGGGACTGAAGCTTTCTTT. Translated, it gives CASSFSARGTEAFF. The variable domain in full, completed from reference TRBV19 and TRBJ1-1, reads DGGITQSPKYLFRKEGQNVTLSCEQNLNHDAMYWYRQDPGQGLRLIYYSQIVNDFQKGDIAEGYSVSREKKESFPLTVTSAQKNPTAFYLCASSFSARGTEAFFGQGTRLTVV.

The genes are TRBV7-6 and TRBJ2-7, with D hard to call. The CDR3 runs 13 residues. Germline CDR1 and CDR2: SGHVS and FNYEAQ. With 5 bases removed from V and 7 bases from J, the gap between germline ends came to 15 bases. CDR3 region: CASSVILGGEQYF. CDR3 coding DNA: TGTGCCAGCAGCGTAATTTTGGGCGGTGAGCAGTACTTC.

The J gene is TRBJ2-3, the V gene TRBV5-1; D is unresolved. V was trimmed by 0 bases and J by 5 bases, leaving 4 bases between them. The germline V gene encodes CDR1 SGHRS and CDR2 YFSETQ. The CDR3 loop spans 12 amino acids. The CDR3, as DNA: TGCGCCAGCAGCTTGGGGGGAGATACGCAGTATTTT. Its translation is CASSLGGDTQYF.

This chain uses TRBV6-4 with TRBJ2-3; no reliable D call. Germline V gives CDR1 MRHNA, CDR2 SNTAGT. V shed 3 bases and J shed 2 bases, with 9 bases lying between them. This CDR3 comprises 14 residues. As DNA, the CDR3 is TGTGCCAGCAGTGAAATAGGGAACACAGATACGCAGTATTTT. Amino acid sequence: CASSEIGNTDTQYF.

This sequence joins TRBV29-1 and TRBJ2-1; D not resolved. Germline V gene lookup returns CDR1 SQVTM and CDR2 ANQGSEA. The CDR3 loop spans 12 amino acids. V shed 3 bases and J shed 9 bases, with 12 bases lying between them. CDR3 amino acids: CSVESHWVEQFF. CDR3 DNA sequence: TGCAGCGTTGAGTCCCACTGGGTTGAGCAGTTCTTC.

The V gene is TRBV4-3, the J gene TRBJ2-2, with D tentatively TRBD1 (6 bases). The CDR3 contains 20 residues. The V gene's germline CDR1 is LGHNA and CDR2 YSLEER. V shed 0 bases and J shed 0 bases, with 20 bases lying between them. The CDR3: CASSQDILTPGTTNTGELFF. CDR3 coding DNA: TGCGCCAGCAGCCAAGATATCCTAACCCCCGGGACAACGAACACCGGGGAGCTGTTTTTT.

CDR3 residues: CASSVAEYGTGFLETQYF. Here the CDR3 DNA reads TGTGCCAGCAGCGTAGCCGAGTACGGGACAGGGTTCTTGGAGACCCAGTACTTC. The chain links TRBV9 to TRBJ2-5; 9 bases are shared with TRBD1. The CDR3 is 18 residues long. The V gene's germline CDR1 is SGDLS and CDR2 YYNGEE. Trimming removed 0 bases from V and 5 bases from J; junction bases left unmatched: 14.

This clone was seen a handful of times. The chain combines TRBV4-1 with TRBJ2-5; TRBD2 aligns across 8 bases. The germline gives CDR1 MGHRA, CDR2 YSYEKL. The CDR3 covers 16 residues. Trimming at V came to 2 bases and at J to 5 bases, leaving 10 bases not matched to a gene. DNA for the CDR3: TGCGCCAGCAGCCAATCGGACGGAGCGGGAGTTGAGACCCAGTACTTC. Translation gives CASSQSDGAGVETQYF.